The source of this T cell receptor (beta chain) is a study of siplizumab effects on memory and regulatory T cells. Assay used: immunoSEQ multiplex PCR; TCRdb lists only in-frame clones, some missing. The sample shows 85,000 or so clones, 95% of them seen only once. Germline V lookup: CDR1 MNHNY, CDR2 SVGAGI (reference sequence). The CDR3 is 14 residues long. J lost 1 base, V lost 4 bases, and 2 bases had no gene match. The receptor's source is a human donor in good health. The sample comprised CD8+ T cells sorted from blood. The chain couples TRBV6-6 to TRBJ1-1; TRBD1 matches at 8 bases. Here the CDR3 DNA reads TGTGCCAGCAGTTTAGGACAGGGGAACACTGAAGCTTTCTTT. The encoded protein is CASSLGQGNTEAFF.